This is a list of T cell receptor beta chains from one sample in a study of cytomegalovirus exposure and HLA in healthy donors. Clones were read by immunoSEQ multiplex PCR, and TCRdb kept only the in-frame ones, dropping some. The table has just under 95,000 clones, about four fifths seen once. The sample comprised PBMCs. The receptors shown here come from a woman younger than 35 in good health and CMV-seropositive. The CDR3 runs from the conserved cysteine through the conserved F or W. The D gene is left open where the match is weak. Some rows have no size entry. The others give once, few or many, or a class for an expanded clone.

TRBV28,.,TRBJ1-2,.,14,TGTGCCAGCAGATCAGCCGGAGAAGTTGATGGCTACACCTTC,CASRSAGEVDGYTF
TRBV9,.,TRBJ1-1,.,16,TGTGCCAGCAGCGTAGGTGAGGGTAGGATGAACACTGAAGCTTTCTTT,CASSVGEGRMNTEAFF
TRBV15,.,TRBJ1-4,.,13,TGTGCCACCAGCAGGGGGACAATCGAAAAACTGTTTTTT,CATSRGTIEKLFF
TRBV6-5,.,TRBJ1-2,.,14,TGTGCCAGCAGTTACTCGGGCCAGAACTATGGCTACACCTTC,CASSYSGQNYGYTF
TRBV7-8,.,TRBJ1-6,TRBD1,16,TGTGCCAGCAGCCTTGGCCCGGGACAGCGCAATTCACCCCTCCACTTT,CASSLGPGQRNSPLHF
TRBV28,.,TRBJ2-5,.,13,TGTGCCAGCAGTTTACCTGCCGTGCGGACCCAGTACTTC,CASSLPAVRTQYF
TRBV13,once,TRBJ2-7,TRBD1,15,TGTGCCAGCAGCTCCCGACAGGGAAGTAGCTCCGAGCAGTACTTC,CASSSRQGSSSEQYF
TRBV27,.,TRBJ2-1,TRBD1,15,TGTGCCAGCAGCCTGGACAGGGGGCTATTGGGTGAGCAGTTCTTC,CASSLDRGLLGEQFF
TRBV27,.,TRBJ2-4,TRBD1,15,TGTGCCAGCAGCCCGGGACAGGTAGCCAAAAACATTCAGTACTTC,CASSPGQVAKNIQYF
TRBV30,few,TRBJ1-5,TRBD1,13,TGTGCCTGGAGTAGGACAGGGTCGCAGCCCCAGCATTTT,CAWSRTGSQPQHF
TRBV6-1,.,TRBJ2-1,.,14,TGTGCCAGCAAGTATTTGGGCACTTACAATGAGCAGTTCTTC,CASKYLGTYNEQFF
TRBV28,.,TRBJ1-3,.,15,TGTGCCAGCAGTGAACAGGGCCTCTCTGGAAACACCATATATTTT,CASSEQGLSGNTIYF
TRBV30,once,TRBJ2-7,TRBD2,13,TGTGCCTGGCGGACTAGCGGTTCCTACGAGCAGTACTTC,CAWRTSGSYEQYF
TRBV5-4,.,TRBJ2-5,.,17,TGTGCCAGCAGCTTGGTGTTGTTTAACCCCCGCGGGGAGACCCAGTACTTC,CASSLVLFNPRGETQYF
TRBV6-5,.,TRBJ2-7,.,14,TGTGCCAGCAGTTACGATGTCGAGATTAGCGAGCAGTACTTC,CASSYDVEISEQYF
TRBV11-2,.,TRBJ1-2,TRBD1,14,TGTGCCAGCAGCTACCGGGACAGGGACGGTGGCTACACCTTC,CASSYRDRDGGYTF
TRBV4-2,once,TRBJ2-7,TRBD1,15,TGTGCCAGCAGCCGCCCAGGACAGGGTGACTACGAGCAGTACTTC,CASSRPGQGDYEQYF
TRBV28,.,TRBJ2-7,TRBD2,13,TGTGCCAGCAACCTGGGGGGAGGGGACGAGCAGTACTTC,CASNLGGGDEQYF
TRBV6-1,.,TRBJ2-1,TRBD1,13,TGTGCCAGCAGCCGGGACAGTAACAATGAGCAGTTCTTC,CASSRDSNNEQFF
TRBV27,.,TRBJ2-3,TRBD2,16,TGTGCCAGCAGTTTATTGCTAGCGGGATACACAGATACGCAGTATTTT,CASSLLLAGYTDTQYF
TRBV7-2,.,TRBJ2-7,TRBD2,15,TGTGCCAGCAGTTCAAGGACTAGCGGTACCGGAGAGCAGTACTTC,CASSSRTSGTGEQYF
TRBV7-2,.,TRBJ2-2,TRBD2,14,TGTGCCAGCAGCATCAGCGGGAGCACCGGGGAGCTGTTTTTT,CASSISGSTGELFF
TRBV11-2,.,TRBJ1-2,.,13,TGTGCCAGCAGCGTCGGCGGGGACTATGGCTACACCTTC,CASSVGGDYGYTF
TRBV28,.,TRBJ1-1,.,15,TGTGCCAGCAGTCCCTTTCGGGGGGGGGACACTGAAGCTTTCTTT,CASSPFRGGDTEAFF
TRBV5-1,.,TRBJ2-1,.,15,TGCGCCAGCCGGTCCCCGGGGGTGAAATTTAATGAGCAGTTCTTC,CASRSPGVKFNEQFF
TRBV2,.,TRBJ1-2,TRBD1,13,TGTGCCAGCAGAGGGACAGGGAACTATGGCTACACCTTC,CASRGTGNYGYTF